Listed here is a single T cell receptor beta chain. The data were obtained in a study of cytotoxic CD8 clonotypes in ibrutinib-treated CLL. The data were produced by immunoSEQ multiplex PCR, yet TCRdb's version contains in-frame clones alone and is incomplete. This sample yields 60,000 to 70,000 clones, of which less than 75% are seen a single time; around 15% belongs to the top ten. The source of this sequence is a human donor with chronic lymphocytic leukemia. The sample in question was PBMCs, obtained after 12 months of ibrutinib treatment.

CDR3 DNA: TGCGCCAGCAGGGGTGACGGACTCTATGGCTACACCTTC. Protein product: CASRGDGLYGYTF. The V call is TRBV5-1, the J call TRBJ1-2, with D unresolved. The CDR3 totals 13 residues. V lost 5 bases and J lost 4, with 12 bases in between. Germline V gene lookup returns CDR1 SGHRS and CDR2 YFSETQ. Variable domain in full (rest from reference TRBV5-1 and TRBJ1-2): KAGVTQTPRYLIKTRGQQVTLSCSPISGHRSVSWYQQTPGQGLQFLFEYFSETQRNKGNFPGRFSGRQFSNSRSEMNVSTLELGDSALYLCASRGDGLYGYTFGSGTRLTVV.